The 20 T cell receptor beta chains below all came from one sample that was sequenced in a study of T cell repertoires in cytomegalovirus infection. These receptors' antigens are unknown. TCRdb passed the reads through MiXCR, listing each CDR3 protein once. The data contain roughly 700,000 distinct CDR3 sequences, roughly a third of them singletons. Sample: cultured PBMCs, taken from culture after CMV antigen stimulation. All receptors derive from a human donor in good health (CMV status not recorded). Some clones in this sample may be carry-over from other donors' samples.

The table lists this clonotype with a few counts. The J gene is TRBJ2-3, the V gene TRBV29-1; D unclear. The germline V and J ends were trimmed by 0 bases and 4 bases, with 14 bases remaining between them. Germline lookup yields CDR1 SQVTM and CDR2 ANQGSEA. The CDR3 runs 15 residues. The CDR3 DNA reads TGCAGCGTTGAAGACACGGGTTTGGTGGCAGATACGCAGTATTTT. Protein: CSVEDTGLVADTQYF.

V gene TRBV10-3 combines with J gene TRBJ2-7; D is possibly TRBD1 or TRBD2 (7 bases each). Trimming shortened V by 10 bases and J by 2 bases, and 18 bases separated the two germline ends. The CDR3 loop spans 14 amino acids. Germline V CDR1 and CDR2: ENHRY, SYGVKD. CDR3 loop: CATTGAGVPYEQYF. CDR3 coding DNA: TGTGCCACCACAGGGGCGGGAGTCCCCTACGAGCAGTACTTC.

The chain employs TRBV20-1 and TRBJ1-1, with D perhaps matching TRBD1 (6 bases). V was trimmed by 5 bases and J by 0 bases, leaving 25 bases between them. From germline, CDR1 is DFQATT and CDR2 SNEGSKA (reference sequence). The CDR3 spans 18 residues. In DNA, the CDR3 is TGCAGTGCTGGACCACCCTTTCGACAGGACACCATGAACACTGAAGCTTTCTTT. As protein: CSAGPPFRQDTMNTEAFF.

The chain is built from TRBV2 and TRBJ2-3; D uncertain. Deletions cut 7 bases from V and 1 base from J, with 12 bases between. The CDR3 sequence is 14 residues long. Germline CDR1 SNHLY, CDR2 FYNNEI. The CDR3 here is CASTLLRGTDTQYF. Written as DNA, the CDR3 is TGTGCCAGCACCCTACTTCGGGGCACAGATACGCAGTATTTT.

This clonotype was counted only a few times. V and J are TRBV12-3 or TRBV12-4 and TRBJ2-7; the D gene is possibly TRBD2 (5 bases). The length of the CDR3 is 14 residues. Trimming cost V 2 bases and J 7 bases, with 15 bases left between them. The CDR3 DNA reads as TGTGCCAGCAGTTTATGGCGCCTAGGAGGAGAGCAGTACTTC. This encodes CASSLWRLGGEQYF.

Many counts were recorded for this clonotype. The rearrangement links TRBV7-2 to TRBJ1-2; no clear D. CDR1 and CDR2 from the germline V gene are SGHTA and FQGNSA. The CDR3 consists of 12 residues. V lost 6 bases to trimming and J lost 3 bases, with 8 bases between them. For the CDR3, the DNA is TGTGCCAGCAGGAAGCAGGACTATGGCTACACCTTC. Protein: CASRKQDYGYTF.

The chain carries TRBV5-6 and TRBJ1-1; the D is unclear. The CDR3 consists of 13 residues. V was cut by 0 bases and J by 4 bases, with 7 bases left in between. Germline CDR1 and CDR2: SGHDT and YYEEEE. CDR3 region: CASSLAQRTEAFF. CDR3 DNA sequence: TGTGCCAGCAGCTTGGCCCAGCGCACTGAAGCTTTCTTT.

Ten or more counts support this clonotype. The chain is built from TRBV7-9 and TRBJ1-6; D gene unclear. The CDR3 is 12 amino acids. V lost 1 base and J 12 bases, leaving 7 bases between the germline ends. Germline V CDR1 and CDR2: SEHNR, FQNEAQ (reference sequence). Here the CDR3 DNA reads TGTGCCAGCAGCTTAGGGGAGCGACCCCTCCACTTT. Its translation is CASSLGERPLHF.

The V and J genes are TRBV7-6 and TRBJ2-7; 11 bases match TRBD1. V was pared by 2 bases and J by 3 bases, with 3 bases of the junction left unmatched. CDR1 and CDR2 (germline): SGHVS, FNYEAQ. CDR3 length equals 15 residues. CDR3 amino acids: CASSLRDRGIYEQYF. DNA of the CDR3: TGTGCCAGCAGCTTAAGGGACAGGGGGATCTACGAGCAGTACTTC.

The CDR3 DNA reads as TGTGCCAGCAGCAGAAGTGGCCTATCCTACGAGCAGTACTTC. Its protein product is CASSRSGLSYEQYF. The chain employs TRBV7-2 and TRBJ2-7; D gene unclear. V dropped 5 bases and J dropped 1 base, with 12 bases sitting between them. Germline V gene data show CDR1 as SGHTA and CDR2 as FQGNSA. The CDR3 covers 14 residues. Drawing the rest from reference TRBV7-2 and TRBJ2-7, the complete variable domain is GAGVSQSPSNKVTEKGKDVELRCDPISGHTALYWYRQSLGQGLEFLIYFQGNSAPDKSGLPSDRFSAERTGGSVSTLTIQRTQQEDSAVYLCASSRSGLSYEQYFGPGTRLTVT.

This chain links TRBV30 with TRBJ2-3; D is undetermined. The CDR3 sequence is 14 residues long. The germline CDR1 and CDR2 sequences are GTSNPN and SVGIG (reference sequence). The ends were cut back, 3 bases at V and 4 bases at J, with 14 bases in the middle. The CDR3 protein is CAWSALDVADTQYF. CDR3 in DNA: TGTGCCTGGAGCGCCCTAGACGTGGCAGATACGCAGTATTTT.

This clonotype has more than one count but fewer than ten. The rearrangement uses TRBV11-2 and TRBJ1-1, with D possibly being TRBD1 (6 bases). This CDR3 comprises 16 residues. From germline, CDR1 is SGHAT and CDR2 FQNNGV. Between the trimmed V and J ends, which lost 6 bases and 1 base, there was a span of 18 bases. In DNA form, the CDR3 reads TGTGCCAGCAGACCCCGAGGACAGCTCCGGAACACTGAAGCTTTCTTT. The encoded protein is CASRPRGQLRNTEAFF.

The V call is TRBV3-1, the J call TRBJ1-2, with D unclear. The length of the CDR3 is 13 residues. Germline values: CDR1 LGHDT, CDR2 YNNKEL (reference sequence). Trimming took off 0 bases at V and 4 bases at J, with 6 bases between the two ends. The CDR3 is CASSQDLGYGYTF. The CDR3 DNA reads TGTGCCAGCAGCCAAGATCTTGGCTATGGCTACACCTTC.

This clonotype occurred once. The V and J genes are TRBV7-4 and TRBJ1-4; D perhaps matches TRBD1 (6 bases). The CDR3 totals 16 residues. CDR1 is SGHVT, CDR2 SQSDAQ, per germline. Trimming shortened V by 5 bases and J by 1 base, and 14 bases separated the two germline ends. This CDR3 reads CASSLTGRGTNEKLFF. In DNA, the CDR3 is TGTGCCAGCAGCCTTACAGGGAGGGGAACTAATGAAAAACTGTTTTTT.

The rearrangement uses TRBV28 and TRBJ1-3; D gene ambiguous. The ends were cut back, 11 bases at V and 0 bases at J, with 17 bases in the middle. Looked up from germline, CDR1 is MDHEN and CDR2 is SYDVKM. CDR3 length equals 15 residues. CDR3 sequence: CASKDGHNSGNTIYF. Here the CDR3 DNA reads TGTGCCTCAAAGGATGGGCACAACTCTGGAAACACCATATATTTT.

Regarding this clonotype: It may be a read error: a sequence one base away is much more abundant. The rearrangement joins TRBV7-4 to TRBJ2-3; 8 bases match TRBD1. The germline gives CDR1 SGHVT, CDR2 SQSDAQ. The CDR3 has 14 residues. Trimming cost V 4 bases and J 4 bases; bases outside gene matches: 4. The CDR3 DNA follows: TGTGCCAGCAGCTCGGACAGGGTCCCAGATACGCAGTATTTT. Its protein product is CASSSDRVPDTQYF.

The table lists this clonotype with a count of one. The J gene is TRBJ2-7, the V gene TRBV6-5, with a possible D match to TRBD2 (6 bases). The CDR3 runs to 16 residues. The V gene's germline CDR1 is MNHEY and CDR2 SVGAGI. V was trimmed by 8 bases and J by 3 bases, leaving 23 bases between them. For the CDR3, the DNA is TGTGCCAGCTGTCGTGGGGGAGGTAGCGGTCTCTACGAGCAGTACTTC. Protein: CASCRGGGSGLYEQYF.

This clonotype was observed a few times. One junction end does not reproduce the germline sequence, and a read error may be involved. The J gene is TRBJ1-1, the V gene TRBV6-1; a weak D match, TRBD1 (6 bases). There are 12 residues in the CDR3. The germline CDR1 and CDR2 sequences are MNHNS and SASEGT. For the CDR3, the DNA is TGTGCCAGCAGTCCCATGGGGGGGCGGAACGATTTT. It encodes CASSPMGGRNDF.

This clonotype was picked up many times. The V call is TRBV7-8, the J call TRBJ1-5; D is ambiguous. The CDR3 contains 13 residues. V dropped 4 bases and J dropped 7 bases, with 11 bases sitting between them. CDR1 is SGHVS, CDR2 FQNEAQ, per germline. CDR3 loop: CASSWSPSQPQHF. The CDR3 region has the DNA TGTGCCAGCAGCTGGAGCCCCTCACAGCCCCAGCATTTT.

This clonotype was recorded a few times. This sequence joins TRBV7-2 and TRBJ2-1, with a weak D call TRBD1 (6 bases). Trimming removed 0 bases at V and 2 bases at J, with 11 bases between. Germline assignment: CDR1 SGHTA and CDR2 FQGNSA. The CDR3 is made up of 16 amino acids. Here the CDR3 DNA reads TGTGCCAGCAGCTTAGCGGGGGCGAGGGCCTACAATGAGCAGTTCTTC. Its protein product is CASSLAGARAYNEQFF.